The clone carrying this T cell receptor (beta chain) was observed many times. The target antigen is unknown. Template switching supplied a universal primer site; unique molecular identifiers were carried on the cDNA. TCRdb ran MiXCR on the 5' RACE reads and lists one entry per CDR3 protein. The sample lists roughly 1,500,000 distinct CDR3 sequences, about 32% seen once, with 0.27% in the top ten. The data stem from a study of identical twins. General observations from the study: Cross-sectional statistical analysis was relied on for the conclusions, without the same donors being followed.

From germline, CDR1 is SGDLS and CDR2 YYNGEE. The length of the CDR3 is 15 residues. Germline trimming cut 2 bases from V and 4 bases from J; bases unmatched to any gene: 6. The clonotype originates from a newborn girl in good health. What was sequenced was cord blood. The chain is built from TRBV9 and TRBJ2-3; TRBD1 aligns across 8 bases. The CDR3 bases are TGTGCCAGCAGCGTCTCTCAGGGGGCGGCAGATACGCAGTATTTT. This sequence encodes CASSVSQGAADTQYF. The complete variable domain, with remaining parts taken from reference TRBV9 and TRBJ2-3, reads DSGVTQTPKHLITATGQRVTLRCSPRSGDLSVYWYQQSLDQGLQFLIQYYNGEERAKGNILERFSAQQFPDLHSELNLSSLELGDSALYFCASSVSQGAADTQYFGPGTRLTVL.